This TCR beta chain derives from a study of cytomegalovirus exposure and HLA in healthy donors. The PCR had 60 Vbeta and 13 Jbeta primers. Assay: immunoSEQ multiplex PCR; the TCRdb copy retains only in-frame clones and omits some. The sample consists of roughly 170,000 clones, approximately 82% of them appearing once. V was shortened by 3 bases and J by 0 bases, with 6 bases between the two germline ends. The CDR3 spans 14 residues. The germline gives CDR1 SGHAT, CDR2 FQNNGV. This sequence was found in a girl aged 2 to 10 in good health and CMV-seropositive. The rearrangement links TRBV11-2 to TRBJ1-3; a weak D match, TRBD1 (5 bases). Sequenced sample: PBMCs. The CDR3 here is CASSLTVSGNTIYF. The CDR3 region has the DNA TGTGCCAGCAGCTTGACAGTCTCTGGAAACACCATATATTTT.